This T cell receptor beta chain was sequenced in a study of glioma-infiltrating T cells. Points from the study as a whole: Above-expected tissue-blood divergence occurred in all gliomas, most in low-grade ones. Very few CDR3 sequences were shared between tissue and blood.

The germline V gene has CDR1 SEHNR and CDR2 FQNEAQ (reference sequence). V was pared by 5 bases and J by 7 bases, with 4 bases of the junction left unmatched. The CDR3 is made up of 14 amino acids. This clonotype was recorded at least ten times. The antigen remains unidentified. The iRepertoire nested amplicon-rescue multiplex PCR amplified TCR alpha and beta CDR3s from RNA. For one-step reverse transcription and amplification, roughly 95-450 ng of tissue mRNA or PBMC total RNA was used. TCRdb reanalysed the multiplex PCR reads using MiXCR and keeps one entry per CDR3 protein. The profile shows more than 95,000 distinct CDR3 sequences, roughly 20% of them singletons.

The sample consisted of glioma tissue, nonneoplastic brain tissue, or PBMCs (not recorded which). This chain uses TRBV7-9 with TRBJ2-1; 11 nucleotides align to TRBD2. The source is a human donor with low-grade glioma or glioblastoma, undergoing nonglioma brain surgery, or in good health (not recorded which). CDR3 residues: CASSHTSGRNEQFF. The CDR3, as DNA: TGTGCCAGCAGCCATACTAGCGGGAGAAATGAGCAGTTCTTC.